Below are 8 T cell receptor beta chains sequenced from a single sample in a study of human T cells and chemical hapten exposure. Indicated time point: patch test 3, about 24 weeks after DPC sensitization. Treatment noted: therapeutic diphenylcyclopropenone sensitization with weekly scalp DPC. TCRdb re-called the RACE reads with MiXCR, one entry per CDR3 protein. The repertoire consists of some 52,000 distinct CDR3 sequences, with about 10% occurring once and the leading ten covering approximately 16%. The input for sequencing was whole blood, taken in connection with sensitization to the hapten diphenylcyclopropenone (DPC). The receptors come from a woman aged 40-49 years with alopecia areata. Some clones in this sample may be carry-over from other donors' samples.

A few counts support this clonotype. The chain links TRBV5-1 to TRBJ2-2; D may match TRBD1 or TRBD2 (5 bases each). The V end was cut by 4 bases, the J end by 8 bases, with 15 bases between. CDR1 is SGHRS and CDR2 is YFSETQ in the germline V gene. The length of the CDR3 is 14 residues. CDR3 in amino acids: CASSAGTPRGELFF. In DNA form, the CDR3 reads TGCGCCAGCAGCGCCGGGACCCCCCGGGGGGAGCTGTTTTTT. The variable domain in full, with the rest retrieved from reference TRBV5-1 and TRBJ2-2, is KAGVTQTPRYLIKTRGQQVTLSCSPISGHRSVSWYQQTPGQGLQFLFEYFSETQRNKGNFPGRFSGRQFSNSRSEMNVSTLELGDSALYLCASSAGTPRGELFFGEGSRLTVL.

This clonotype was found many times. The J gene is TRBJ1-1, the V gene TRBV7-9; a weak D match, TRBD1 (5 bases). V lost 7 bases, J lost 3 bases, and 12 bases lay in between. CDR1 and CDR2 from the germline V gene are SEHNR and FQNEAQ (reference sequence). This CDR3 comprises 13 residues. The CDR3 coding sequence is TGTGCCAGCACCCCAGGGCTCGACACTGAAGCTTTCTTT. This sequence encodes CASTPGLDTEAFF.

This chain uses TRBV11-2 with TRBJ1-1; D may be TRBD1 (5 bases). The germline V and J ends were trimmed by 5 bases and 11 bases, with 21 bases remaining between them. CDR1 SGHAT and CDR2 FQNNGV come from the germline V gene. CDR3 length: 14 amino acids. The DNA for the CDR3 is TGTGCCAGCAGCCACTACGGGACGCCGGCCGTCGCTTTCTTT. This sequence encodes CASSHYGTPAVAFF.

This clonotype showed up many times. This chain connects TRBV12-3 or TRBV12-4 to TRBJ1-1; unclear D gene. Trimming removed 3 bases at V and 8 bases at J, with 13 bases between. The CDR3 spans 13 residues. The CDR3 nucleotides read TGTGCCAGCAGTTTCGATCCGGGAACGGAAGCTTTCTTT. Its translation: CASSFDPGTEAFF.

This clonotype was observed many times. The genes are TRBV7-6 and TRBJ1-6, with TRBD1 identical over 8 bases. This CDR3 contains 16 residues. CDR1 and CDR2 from the germline V gene are SGHVS and FNYEAQ. Unmatched junction bases numbered 0, after V lost 0 bases and J lost 2 bases. CDR3 DNA sequence: TGTGCCAGCAGCTTAGCGGACAGGGCCTATAATTCACCCCTCCACTTT. This gives the protein CASSLADRAYNSPLHF.

This clonotype came up many times. This chain links TRBV20-1 with TRBJ2-4; perhaps TRBD2 as D (7 bases). This CDR3 region has 17 residues. The V end lost 5 bases, the J end lost 2 bases, and 22 bases lay between the germline ends. Germline V gives CDR1 DFQATT, CDR2 SNEGSKA (reference sequence). The CDR3 DNA reads as TGCAGTGCTCGTGAGAGGGGGGGAGTGGTAACCAAAAACATTCAGTACTTC. Translation gives CSARERGGVVTKNIQYF.

This sequence joins TRBV7-9 and TRBJ1-1, with 9 positions matching TRBD1. This CDR3 is built from 15 residues. Germline V CDR1 and CDR2: SEHNR, FQNEAQ (reference sequence). The junction had 8 bases not matched to a gene; V was cut back by 4 bases and J by 5 bases. The CDR3 DNA reads TGTGCCAGCAGCTCCCTACAGGGGGCTGGTACTGAAGCTTTCTTT. This sequence encodes CASSSLQGAGTEAFF.

The chain carries TRBV6-5 and TRBJ2-7; D tentatively reads TRBD1 or TRBD2 (5 bases each). The CDR3 consists of 13 residues. Germline V gene sequence: CDR1 MNHEY, CDR2 SVGAGI. Trimming shortened V by 6 bases and J by 7 bases, and 16 bases separated the two germline ends. The CDR3 sequence is CASRTSRGEEQYF. The CDR3 coding sequence is TGTGCCAGCAGGACATCGAGGGGTGAAGAGCAGTACTTC.